The source of this TCR beta chain is a study of early T cells in non-severe SARS-CoV-2 infection. In its sample, this clonotype was seen many times. Each CDR3 protein is one row after TCRdb ran MiXCR on the 5' RACE reads. The table shows about 20,000 distinct CDR3 sequences, with roughly 6.1% occurring only once. The CDR3 is 15 amino acids. Trimming pared 5 bases from V and 3 bases from J, leaving 15 bases between. Germline CDR1 reads MDHEN; CDR2 reads SYDVKM. This chain links TRBV28 with TRBJ2-3; unclear D gene. This sequence originates from an adult who was a healthcare worker with PCR-confirmed SARS-CoV-2 infection or an uninfected control (not recorded which). Sample: whole blood. The DNA for the CDR3 is TGTGCCAGCAGTCGAAACCCTAAAGGGACAGATACGCAGTATTTT. Translated, it gives CASSRNPKGTDTQYF.